The 16 T cell receptor beta chains listed next were all sequenced from one sample in a study of blood T cells in healthy people across ages. A sample-barcoded 5' primer and a J-beta primer mix were used in a second PCR of roughly 7 to 11 cycles. TCRdb analysed the 5' RACE reads with MiXCR anew, one entry per CDR3 protein. This sample has some 640,000 distinct CDR3 sequences, with approximately 30% found just once. The source material was blood. The receptor set was obtained from an elderly woman in good health.

This clonotype was picked up many times. This chain joins TRBV20-1 and TRBJ1-2, with 9 bases aligning to TRBD1. The V gene's germline CDR1 is DFQATT and CDR2 SNEGSKA (reference sequence). This CDR3 has 14 amino acids. V was pared by 1 base and J by 5 bases, with 5 bases of the junction left unmatched. The chain's CDR3 is CSARGRDRDYGYTF. CDR3 nucleotides: TGCAGTGCTAGAGGCCGGGACAGGGATTATGGCTACACCTTC.

The J gene is TRBJ1-1, the V gene TRBV2; 7 nucleotides agree with TRBD1. With V trimmed by 7 bases and J by 8 bases, 10 bases remained unmatched. The germline V gene encodes CDR1 SNHLY and CDR2 FYNNEI. The CDR3 spans 13 residues. CDR3: CASIRDRKMEAFF. As DNA, the CDR3 is TGTGCCAGCATTCGGGACAGAAAAATGGAAGCTTTCTTT.

This clonotype appeared a few times. A much bigger clone sits one base away, suggesting this may be a read error. The chain combines TRBV15 with TRBJ2-3, with TRBD2 identical over 14 bases. Looked up from germline, CDR1 is LNHNV and CDR2 is YYDKDF (reference sequence). CDR3 length equals 16 residues. CDR3 region: CATSRRTSGGTGTQYF. In nucleotides, the CDR3 is TGTGCCACCAGCAGAAGGACTAGCGGGGGGACAGGTACGCAGTATTTT.

Concerning this clonotype itself: Relative to the germline gene, one junction end is altered; a read error may explain this. The rearrangement links TRBV7-8 to TRBJ2-2, with D possibly being TRBD1 (6 bases). Germline-derived CDR1 and CDR2 are SGHVS and FQNEAQ. This CDR3 has 19 residues. The CDR3 DNA follows: TGTGCCAGCAGCTATAATGGGCCTTCCAGGGGAGCGGACACCGGGGAGCGGTTTTTT. Translation gives CASSYNGPSRGADTGERFF.

The chain is built from TRBV3-1 and TRBJ2-1, with 13 bases that match TRBD2. CDR3 length: 15 residues. Germline CDR1 LGHDT, CDR2 YNNKEL (reference sequence). Trimming cost V 4 bases and J 6 bases; bases outside gene matches: 3. CDR3 region: CASSPGTSGVNEQFF. The DNA for the CDR3 is TGTGCCAGCAGCCCCGGGACTAGCGGGGTCAATGAGCAGTTCTTC.

This clonotype was found many times. The chain recombines TRBV6-1 with TRBJ1-5; tentatively, D is TRBD1 (6 bases). The CDR3 runs to 15 residues. V was cut by 6 bases and J by 2 bases, with 14 bases left in between. The germline V gene has CDR1 MNHNS and CDR2 SASEGT. The CDR3 DNA reads as TGTGCCAGCAGCCAGGGGCCGTCGGGCAATCAGCCCCAGCATTTT. It specifies CASSQGPSGNQPQHF.

This clonotype was recorded a few times. The chain uses TRBV20-1 and TRBJ1-1; 7 bases agree with TRBD1. In germline, CDR1 is DFQATT, CDR2 SNEGSKA (reference sequence). There are 12 residues in the CDR3. V lost 7 bases to trimming and J lost 4 bases; unmatched junction nucleotides: 6. In DNA, the CDR3 is TGCAGTGTGGCCCAGGGGGTCACTGAAGCTTTCTTT. It codes for CSVAQGVTEAFF.

On this clonotype: The junction does not match germline at one end; this may be a read error. V usage is TRBV10-3 and J usage is TRBJ2-7; TRBD1 matches at 7 bases. CDR3 size: 13 residues. The germline gives CDR1 ENHRY, CDR2 SYGVKD. Here the CDR3 DNA reads TGCGCCATCGGGATCCAGGGGGCCTACGAGCAGTACTTC. Amino acid sequence: CAIGIQGAYEQYF.

Details on this clonotype: Given a much more abundant clone one base away, this may be a read error. V and J are TRBV7-9 and TRBJ2-5; 8 bases line up with TRBD2. Trimming took 5 bases from V and 11 from J; bases not matched to a gene: 16. The V gene's germline CDR1 is SEHNR and CDR2 FQNEAQ (reference sequence). CDR3 length: 15 amino acids. DNA for the CDR3: TGTGCCAGCAGCCCCACCGGGACTAGGATGGATGAGCAGTACTTC. Residues: CASSPTGTRMDEQYF. Together with reference TRBV7-9 and TRBJ2-5, the CDR3 gives the full variable domain: DTGVSQNPRHKITKRGQNVTFRCDPISEHNRLYWYRQTLGQGPEFLTYFQNEAQLEKSRLLSDRFSAERPKGSFSTLEIQRTEQGDSAMYLCASSPTGTRMDEQYFGPGTRLLVL.

Points on this clonotype: It may be a read error: a sequence one base away is much more abundant. The rearrangement links TRBV7-6 to TRBJ2-7; D uncertain. The germline gives CDR1 SGHVS, CDR2 FNYEAQ. The CDR3 contains 14 residues. V lost 2 bases to trimming and J lost 10 bases, with 18 bases between them. The CDR3 spells CASSLSGYQEAQYF. The DNA of the CDR3 is TGTGCCAGCAGCTTATCCGGTTATCAAGAGGCCCAGTACTTC.

This clonotype was detected many times. The V and J genes are TRBV6-6 and TRBJ2-1, with TRBD1 matching over 12 bases. The length of the CDR3 is 13 residues. Germline values: CDR1 MNHNY, CDR2 SVGAGI (reference sequence). The ends lost 8 bases at V and 14 bases at J; junction bases unmatched: 10. The CDR3 region is CASHTGTGGWEFF. CDR3 nucleotide sequence: TGTGCCAGCCATACCGGGACAGGGGGCTGGGAGTTCTTC.

The table lists this clonotype with many counts. The chain combines TRBV10-3 with TRBJ2-7; D is possibly TRBD2 (6 bases). V was clipped by 1 base and J by 3 bases, with 13 bases between them. The CDR3 loop spans 15 amino acids. CDR1 is ENHRY and CDR2 is SYGVKD in the germline V gene. This CDR3 is CAISEFGGEVYEQYF. The CDR3 nucleotides are TGTGCCATCAGTGAGTTTGGCGGGGAGGTCTACGAGCAGTACTTC.

This clonotype is medium-sized. The chain links TRBV7-2 to TRBJ2-1; 12 bases agree with TRBD1. Unmatched junction bases numbered 27, after V lost 5 bases and J lost 7 bases. Germline V gene sequence: CDR1 SGHTA, CDR2 FQGNSA. The CDR3 contains 22 residues. CDR3 coding DNA: TGTGCCAGCAGCCGCATGGCCTGGACAACCCGGGACAGGGGGCGTTCGAGTAATGAGCAGTTCTTC. As protein: CASSRMAWTTRDRGRSSNEQFF.

This clonotype was picked up one time. The V and J genes are TRBV6-6 and TRBJ1-1; D call uncertain. From germline, CDR1 is MNHNY and CDR2 SVGAGI (reference sequence). CDR3 length: 14 residues. V was cut by 6 bases and J by 1 base, with 12 bases left in between. The chain's CDR3 is CASSPFRGNTEAFF. CDR3 nucleotide sequence: TGTGCCAGCAGCCCCTTTCGGGGGAACACTGAAGCTTTCTTT.

This clonotype has ten or more counts. V is TRBV7-6 and J is TRBJ2-7; 8 nucleotides match TRBD1. The CDR3 totals 17 residues. After removal of 2 bases from V and 1 base from J, the junction contained 10 bases not matched to a gene. In germline, CDR1 is SGHVS, CDR2 FNYEAQ. The CDR3 sequence: CASSLTARNRGSYEQYF. CDR3 nucleotides: TGTGCCAGCAGCTTAACTGCGAGGAACAGGGGGTCCTACGAGCAGTACTTC.

The chain employs TRBV6-2 or TRBV6-3 and TRBJ1-1, with TRBD1 matching over 11 bases. With V trimmed by 0 bases and J by 11 bases, 11 bases remained unmatched. CDR1 and CDR2 from the germline V gene are MNHEY and SVGEGT. The CDR3 loop spans 16 amino acids. In nucleotides, the CDR3 is TGTGCCAGCAGTTACTCGAGGTCCGGACAGGGGGCAGACGCTTTCTTT. Protein: CASSYSRSGQGADAFF.